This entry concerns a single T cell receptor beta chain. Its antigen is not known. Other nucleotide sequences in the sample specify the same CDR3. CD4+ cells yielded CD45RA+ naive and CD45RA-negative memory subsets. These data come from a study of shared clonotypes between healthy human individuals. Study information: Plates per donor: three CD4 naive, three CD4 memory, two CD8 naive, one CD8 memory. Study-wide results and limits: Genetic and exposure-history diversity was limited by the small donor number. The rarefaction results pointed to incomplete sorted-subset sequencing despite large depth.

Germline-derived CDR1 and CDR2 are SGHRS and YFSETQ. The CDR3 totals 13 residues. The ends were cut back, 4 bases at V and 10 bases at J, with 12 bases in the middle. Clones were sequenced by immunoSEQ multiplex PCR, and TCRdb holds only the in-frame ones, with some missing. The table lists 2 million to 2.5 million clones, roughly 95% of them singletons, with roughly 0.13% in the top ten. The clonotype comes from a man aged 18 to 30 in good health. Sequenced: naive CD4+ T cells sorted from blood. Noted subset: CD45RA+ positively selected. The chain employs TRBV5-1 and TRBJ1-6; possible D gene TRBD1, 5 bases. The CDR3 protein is CASSSRRGSPLHF. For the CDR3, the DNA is TGCGCCAGCAGCAGCCGGAGGGGATCACCCCTCCACTTT. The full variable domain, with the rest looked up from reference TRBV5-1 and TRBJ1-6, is KAGVTQTPRYLIKTRGQQVTLSCSPISGHRSVSWYQQTPGQGLQFLFEYFSETQRNKGNFPGRFSGRQFSNSRSEMNVSTLELGDSALYLCASSSRRGSPLHFGNGTRLTVT.